Listed here is a single T cell receptor beta chain. It lacks a known antigen. Base-call qualities are not available, and no considerably larger clone is one nucleotide away. This sample stems from a study of shared clonotypes between healthy human individuals (dated by TCRdb to between 2020 and 2021). For context, the study as a whole: Three men and two women, aged 18 to 49 years, made up the cohort. For each donor, three plates each were used for CD4 naive and CD4 memory, two plates were used for CD8 naive, and one plate was used for CD8 memory. To increase sequencing depth and limit assay-specific biases, TCR repertoire library preparation and sequencing were carried out by different laboratories using diverse techniques. To estimate repertoire size and how much clonotype sharing occurs between individuals, the study deeply sequenced the blood TCR repertoires of roughly 5 healthy adults. Leukapheresis yielded between about 0.85 and 10 billion PBMCs per donor.

Study-level results and caveats: Sharing across a few donors was observed for around 4.8% of naive CD4, around 3.5% of naive CD8, 2.3% of memory CD4, and roughly 0.4% of memory CD8 clonotypes. The genetic and exposure-history diversity represented was limited by the small number of donors. Incomplete sequencing was indicated by rarefaction of sorted-subset datasets, despite the large sequencing depth. Compared with non-shared clonotypes, clonotypes shared by all four sorted-subset donors had higher generation probabilities. Based on pairwise subsampling, the degree of clonotype sharing among donors was expected to be affected by sequencing depth. Naive subsets generally had larger estimated clonotype richness than memory subsets did. Only blood was sampled, and tissue TCR repertoires likely differ from those in blood.

TCR CDR3 regions were amplified from genomic DNA by multiplex PCR using the deep immunoSEQ assay. Genomic DNA extracted from each cell subset was distributed evenly over all wells of several immunoSEQ 96-well plates, and each plate served as one replicate. For sorted subsets, each replicate PCR was loaded with 200 ng genomic DNA, equivalent to about 33,000 T cell genomes. The purified libraries were quantified using a Qubit 3.0 fluorometer, sized with a Bioanalyzer 2100, and then quantified again using the KAPA Library Quantification kit. Every immunoSEQ 96-well plate was sequenced on a dedicated single-read 150-cycle Illumina NextSeq 550 flow cell. Per the source publication's procedure: The immunoSEQ output contained only junctional sequences without quality scores, so filtering could not match that applied to full-length reads. To assign V/J genes and CDR3, sequences were annotated against IMGT germline references using PyIR, a Python wrapper for IgBLAST v1.9. Reads were removed for weak V/J assignments (E-value above 1e-6), missing CDR3, stop codons, out-of-frame junctions, or ambiguous translated residues. V3J clonotypes were defined by identical inferred V gene, J gene, and CDR3 amino acid sequence. Percentage overlap between repertoires was computed as shared unique clonotypes divided by the size of the smaller repertoire. Richness of each repertoire was evaluated using RTK rarefaction, the Chao1 estimator, and Recon v2.1 estimates of unobserved clonotypes. Generation probabilities were computed with OLGA for all TCRbeta clonotypes obtained by the gDNA method from a few donors. TCRdb provides this immuneACCESS table in a form limited to in-frame rearrangements. Some clones are lacking; in checked studies, under half of them reflect an unresolved V gene, and why the rest are absent is not known. The V and J calls and clone size come from that table; D and trimming were worked out from the DNA. For this sample the table gives some 2.1 million clones, of which around 95% were detected only once. The top ten clonotypes cover less than 2% of the sample.

CD8 naive samples were obtained by positive selection for CCR7 among CD45RO-negative cells, yielding a CD45RA+CCR7+ population from which TemRA cells were excluded. Healthy HIV-negative adults with no recently reported acute infections or vaccinations were included as donors. All donors were Caucasian adults living in Nashville, Tennessee, USA. Blood was obtained by leukapheresis, after which PBMCs were separated by Ficoll-Histopaque density gradient centrifugation and cryopreserved in liquid nitrogen vapor phase. Analytical flow cytometry was used to check the purity and quantity of every magnetically sorted T cell population. From each sorted fraction, genomic DNA was isolated and quantified by UV absorbance on a Nanodrop 2000c. From the cysteine through the phenylalanine, the CDR3 covers 14 amino acids. The CDR3 DNA has 42 bases and is translated from base 1. Cut back by 0 bases and 6 bases, the V and J ends lie 8 bases apart. Per the germline V gene (reference sequence), MNHEY is the CDR1 and SMNVEV is the CDR2.

Sample: naive CD8+ T cells from PBMCs. The sample's cell subset or site, from its label and the paper: CD45RA+CCR7+. The sequence came from a man younger than 35 in good health. Some clones in this sample may be carry-over from other donors' samples. This chain is built from TRBV27 and TRBJ2-2, with the D segment identity uncertain. The DNA reads TGTGCCAGCAGTTTATCGGCAGTAGCCGGGGAGCTGTTTTTT. Translated, it reads CASSLSAVAGELFF.